The table lists the clone carrying this T cell receptor beta chain with many counts. What it binds is unknown. With MiXCR, TCRdb called clones anew from the PCR reads. The repertoire holds 35,000 to 45,000 clones, 20% seen once, with roughly 16% in the top ten. Ahead of thyroid surgery, no patient had received treatment of any kind. Germline loops: CDR1 LNHDA, CDR2 SQIVND (reference sequence). The CDR3 is 14 residues long. The V gene end was trimmed by 10 bases and the J gene end by 2 bases; junction bases not matched to a gene: 5. This specimen belongs to a study of metastatic and nonmetastatic thyroid tumors. General study results and limits: Malignant tumors reportedly showed significantly higher TCR beta diversity than benign nodules in both blood and tumor.

The source is a female donor with papillary thyroid cancer or a benign thyroid nodule (not recorded which). Some clones in this sample may be carry-over from other donors' samples. The specimen sequenced was blood. This chain links TRBV19 with TRBJ1-1; 12 nucleotides agree with TRBD1. The CDR3 protein is CATRDRGRNTEAFF. CDR3 nucleotide sequence: TGTGCCACCCGGGACAGGGGGCGAAACACTGAAGCTTTCTTT.